This T cell receptor (beta chain) was retrieved from a study of CD8+ T cells in alopecia areata. Study-level results: Elevated clonality characterized lesional scalp relative to normal scalp, particularly in alopecia totalis/universalis.

CDR1 and CDR2 from the germline V gene are SGHAT and FQDESV (reference sequence). The V and J ends lost 5 bases and 0 bases respectively, with 16 bases between them. The CDR3 runs to 17 residues. The treatment: oral pan-JAK inhibitor, 5-10 mg twice daily. Sampling of alopecia areata patients yielded lesional scalp punch biopsies as well as peripheral blood. As to this clone: The antigen is unknown.

RNA extraction was followed by reverse transcription into cDNA, which acted as the sequencing template. Profiling relied on immunoSEQ multiplex PCR, and the TCRdb table lists in-frame clones only, not all of them. The table records approximately 170,000 clones, about 60% of them present only once. This TCR was sampled from a human donor with alopecia areata. The input for sequencing was CD4+ T cells sorted from blood, taken at week 4, from a patient treated with tofacitinib. The rearrangement uses TRBV11-1 and TRBJ2-2, with D possibly being TRBD1 (5 bases). In DNA form, the CDR3 reads TGTGCCAGCAGCCTGTACAACGGCAGGGCGAACACCGGGGAGCTGTTTTTT. It specifies CASSLYNGRANTGELFF.